This T cell receptor (beta chain) comes out of a study of neurological immune-mediated disorders. As for the study in general: Disease course was recorded as relapsing-remitting for about 31 and secondary progressive for about 9% of the 34 multiple sclerosis patients. Study outcomes and limitations: HTLV-1-associated myelopathy ranked highest for TCR clonal expansion and multiple sclerosis lowest, beneath healthy controls.

In its sample, this clonotype was seen many times. The antigen remains undetermined. Time point described: longitudinal time-point 1 (baseline). Unsorted libraries were derived from 2 million PBMCs stored at -80 C. A single record per CDR3 protein comes from TCRdb applying MiXCR to the 5' RACE reads. Of under 40,000 distinct CDR3 sequences listed, about 3.3% are singletons. The CDR3 totals 14 residues. CDR1 is DFQATT, CDR2 SNEGSKA, per germline (reference sequence). V trimming: 2 bases; J trimming: 7 bases; junction bases outside the gene matches: 10. The receptor comes from a woman between 55 and 75 years old with multiple sclerosis. The sequencing sample was made of PBMCs. The chain employs TRBV20-1 and TRBJ1-1; 7 bases fit TRBD1. The CDR3: CSARQPTGRIEAFF. The CDR3 DNA sequence: TGCAGTGCTAGACAACCGACAGGGCGGATTGAAGCTTTCTTT.